The present TCR beta chain was sequenced within a study of spatial heterogeneity in lung cancer. This clonotype was seen many times. Antigen unknown. TCRdb reanalysed the 5' RACE reads using MiXCR and keeps one entry per CDR3 protein. Here the sample spans over 15,000 distinct CDR3 sequences, roughly 6.2% being singletons. Notes on the study in general: The number of expanded tumor alpha and beta chains correlated with mutation number.

V was cut by 6 bases and J by 0 bases, with 15 bases left in between. There are 16 residues in the CDR3. Germline CDR1 is SGHTA and CDR2 is FQGNSA. Time point described: sample taken at primary tumor resection. The donor population consisted of about 75 patients with untreated, early-stage non-small cell lung cancer. In each case, whole RNA from tumor, nontumor lung or frozen PBMC was sequenced unsorted. This rearrangement joins TRBV7-2 to TRBJ1-3; D is unresolved. The TCR comes from a male donor with early-stage non-small cell lung cancer. Sequences were derived from lung tumor tissue, sampled at surgery. Here the CDR3 DNA reads TGTGCCAGCAGGAGAGGAACCGGGAGCTCTGGAAACACCATATATTTT. Amino acid sequence: CASRRGTGSSGNTIYF.